Below are 17 T cell receptor beta chains sequenced from a single sample in a study of blood T cell repertoires in COVID-19. Generated by immunoSEQ multiplex PCR, the TCRdb table keeps only in-frame clones and is missing some. The sample has 95,000 to 150,000 clones; just over 70% are singletons. Sequenced material: peripheral blood. The receptors here all came from a human donor with acute or convalescent COVID-19. The donor label of this sample is uncertain.

V is TRBV2 and J is TRBJ1-3, with D possibly being TRBD1 (5 bases). The CDR3 is 15 amino acids. Germline V gene lookup returns CDR1 SNHLY and CDR2 FYNNEI. Trimming pared 3 bases from V and 1 base from J, leaving 10 bases between. As DNA, the CDR3 is TGTGCCAGCAGTGATGCGAAGGGGTCTGGAAACACCATATATTTT. Protein product: CASSDAKGSGNTIYF.

This clone was counted a few times. V and J are TRBV18 and TRBJ1-2, with D possibly matching TRBD1 (6 bases). V was clipped by 6 bases and J by 4 bases, with 12 bases between them. The CDR3 contains 13 residues. In germline, CDR1 is KGHSH, CDR2 LQKENI. CDR3 DNA: TGTGCCAGCTCCCCGGGGGGCCTCTATGGCTACACCTTC. Its translation: CASSPGGLYGYTF.

This chain connects TRBV27 to TRBJ2-1; TRBD2 matches 8 bases. CDR1 is MNHEY and CDR2 is SMNVEV in the germline V gene (reference sequence). V was clipped by 6 bases and J by 4 bases; unmatched bases: 2. This CDR3 spans 13 amino acids. CDR3 DNA: TGTGCCAGCAGGCGGGGGGAATACAATGAGCAGTTCTTC. Translation: CASRRGEYNEQFF.

This sequence joins TRBV4-1 and TRBJ1-2, with 8 bases that match TRBD1. The CDR3 is made up of 14 amino acids. Germline values: CDR1 MGHRA, CDR2 YSYEKL. Trimming took 1 base from V and 6 from J; bases not matched to a gene: 4. CDR3: CASSQADRENGYTF. In DNA, the CDR3 is TGCGCCAGCAGCCAAGCGGACAGGGAAAATGGCTACACCTTC.

The rearrangement uses TRBV28 and TRBJ1-2; 7 nucleotides line up with TRBD1. CDR3 length: 15 residues. The V and J ends lost 5 bases and 0 bases, in that order; junction bases with no gene match: 6. Per the germline V gene, CDR1 is MDHEN and CDR2 is SYDVKM. Here the CDR3 DNA reads TGTGCCAGCAGTCCCCGGGACAGACCTAACTATGGCTACACCTTC. Protein: CASSPRDRPNYGYTF.

CDR3 nucleotide sequence: TGCGCCAGCAGCCAATCGGACACTCCTGGAAACACCATATATTTT. Its protein is CASSQSDTPGNTIYF. The chain joins TRBV4-1 to TRBJ1-3; possible D gene TRBD1, 5 bases. V was pared by 2 bases and J by 2 bases, with 10 bases between. Germline assignment: CDR1 MGHRA and CDR2 YSYEKL. The CDR3 has 15 amino acids.

The genes are TRBV6-5 and TRBJ1-6, with 9 bases identical to TRBD1. After removal of 7 bases from V and 8 bases from J, the junction contained 6 bases not matched to a gene. There are 14 residues in the CDR3. Germline V gene sequence: CDR1 MNHEY, CDR2 SVGAGI. For the CDR3, the DNA is TGTGCCAGCAAAACCGACAGGGGGGATTCACCCCTCCACTTT. Protein product: CASKTDRGDSPLHF.

The chain recombines TRBV5-1 with TRBJ1-2, with no clear D. The CDR3 is made up of 12 amino acids. Trimming removed 0 bases from V and 8 bases from J, with 8 bases in between. Germline-derived CDR1 and CDR2 are SGHRS and YFSETQ. The CDR3 loop reads CASSLAPGGYTF. The CDR3 DNA follows: TGCGCCAGCAGCTTGGCTCCGGGAGGCTACACCTTC.

In its sample, this clone was seen once. The chain carries TRBV29-1 and TRBJ2-7; 7 nucleotides match TRBD1. J gave up 2 bases and V 8 bases, and 18 bases lay outside the gene matches. CDR1 SQVTM and CDR2 ANQGSEA come from the germline V gene. The CDR3 has 16 residues. CDR3 DNA: TGCAGCACTCAGGACAGGACAGCCTACTGCCCCTACGAGCAGTACTTC. It encodes CSTQDRTAYCPYEQYF.

J is TRBJ2-5 and V is TRBV5-1; TRBD2 is a possible D gene (5 bases). The V gene's germline CDR1 is SGHRS and CDR2 YFSETQ. V lost 1 base to trimming and J lost 2 bases, with 15 bases between them. The length of the CDR3 is 16 residues. The CDR3, as DNA: TGCGCCAGCAGCTTGACCGGGGAGAGGGATCAAGAGACCCAGTACTTC. This gives the protein CASSLTGERDQETQYF.

The rearrangement links TRBV15 to TRBJ2-3, with 8 bases fitting TRBD2. CDR3 length: 16 residues. V shed 5 bases, J shed 2 bases, and the junction held 9 bases outside the gene matches. Looked up from germline, CDR1 is LNHNV and CDR2 is YYDKDF (reference sequence). The CDR3 spells CATSPGAGGFTDTQYF. The CDR3 DNA reads as TGTGCCACCAGCCCGGGGGCGGGGGGCTTCACAGATACGCAGTATTTT. Drawing the rest from reference TRBV15 and TRBJ2-3, the complete variable domain is DAMVIQNPRYQVTQFGKPVTLSCSQTLNHNVMYWYQQKSSQAPKLLFHYYDKDFNNEADTPDNFQSRRPNTSFCFLDIRSPGLGDTAMYLCATSPGAGGFTDTQYFGPGTRLTVL.

The chain joins TRBV7-9 to TRBJ1-1; possibly TRBD1 for D (5 bases). This CDR3 is 14 amino acids long. V was trimmed by 4 bases and J by 1 base, leaving 10 bases between them. The germline V gene has CDR1 SEHNR and CDR2 FQNEAQ (reference sequence). DNA of the CDR3: TGTGCCAGCAGCTCGTTCGGGGGGAACACTGAAGCTTTCTTT. This gives the protein CASSSFGGNTEAFF.

V and J are TRBV19 and TRBJ1-1; 7 bases agree with TRBD1. V dropped 4 bases and J dropped 0; count of bases not matched to a gene: 2. The CDR3 length is 14 residues. Germline CDR1 reads LNHDA; CDR2 reads SQIVND (reference sequence). The CDR3 DNA reads as TGTGCCAGTAGTAGAGACAGGGTGAACACTGAAGCTTTCTTT. This translates into CASSRDRVNTEAFF.

The chain recombines TRBV7-8 with TRBJ1-4; D is unclear. Germline V gives CDR1 SGHVS, CDR2 FQNEAQ. The length of the CDR3 is 15 residues. Trimming cost V 5 bases and J 4 bases, with 14 bases left between them. In DNA form, the CDR3 reads TGTGCCAGCAGCCTTCGGGGTTTAGATAATGAAAAACTGTTTTTT. This translates into CASSLRGLDNEKLFF.

The gene calls are TRBV6-5 and TRBJ1-5; D ambiguous. V lost 8 bases, J lost 4 bases, and 12 bases lay in between. The CDR3 spans 13 residues. Germline values: CDR1 MNHEY, CDR2 SVGAGI. In DNA form, the CDR3 reads TGTGCCAGCGGAGGTAGGATGAATCAGCCCCAGCATTTT. Protein product: CASGGRMNQPQHF.

V is TRBV29-1 and J is TRBJ2-5; 8 nucleotides agree with TRBD1. Germline-derived CDR1 and CDR2 are SQVTM and ANQGSEA. CDR3 length equals 14 residues. With V trimmed by 4 bases and J by 2 bases, 6 bases remained unmatched. The DNA for the CDR3 is TGCAGCGTTGTGCTCACAGGGGGACAAGAGACCCAGTACTTC. Translation: CSVVLTGGQETQYF.

This clone was seen a handful of times. The chain carries TRBV25-1 and TRBJ1-1, with 9 bases lining up with TRBD1. With V trimmed by 1 base and J by 4 bases, 13 bases remained unmatched. CDR1 and CDR2 (germline): MGHDK, SYGVNS. The CDR3 loop spans 18 amino acids. The CDR3 sequence: CASSESGTGKVLGTEAFF. The CDR3 region has the DNA TGTGCCAGCAGTGAATCAGGGACAGGGAAGGTTCTTGGCACTGAAGCTTTCTTT.